This entry lists 32 T cell receptor beta chains sequenced from one sample in a study of tumor-infiltrating lymphocytes in primary liver carcinoma. From about 19-30 mg of unsorted bulk tissue, DNA and RNA were co-extracted together. The input was about 490 ng total RNA; TCR beta cDNA was made from it with a constant-region primer. Three-round nested multiplex PCR performed with slightly modified ARM-PCR produced the TCR beta libraries. Each of the first two PCR rounds ran approximately 11 cycles with TRBV1-TRBV30 forward and C-beta reverse primers. TCRdb itself ran the multiplex PCR reads through MiXCR, one entry per CDR3 protein. Here the sample spans about 110,000 distinct CDR3 sequences, 50% to 70% being singletons. Sequences were obtained from liver tumor tissue from sampling region 1. Documented subset: tumor region T1, superior pole. Receptor source: a woman aged 55-70 years with primary liver carcinoma and hepatitis B virus infection.

This sequence joins TRBV6-1 and TRBJ2-3; TRBD2 aligns across 10 bases. Trimming at V came to 2 bases and at J to 5 bases, leaving 13 bases not matched to a gene. The CDR3 extends over 18 amino acids. CDR1 and CDR2 (germline): MNHNS, SASEGT. CDR3 protein: CASSEYGGSGRAKDTQYF. As DNA, the CDR3 is TGTGCCAGCAGTGAATACGGGGGCAGCGGGAGGGCGAAAGATACGCAGTATTTT.

This clonotype was observed a single time. The junction and the germline gene differ at one end; a read error may be behind it. The V gene is TRBV30, the J gene TRBJ1-5, with TRBD1 matching over 7 bases. CDR1 GTSNPN and CDR2 SVGIG come from the germline V gene (reference sequence). This CDR3 has 15 amino acids. CDR3 bases: TGTGCCTGGAGTCGAGAGGGGGCAAGCAATCAGCCCCAGGATTTT. Protein product: CAWSREGASNQPQDF. Using reference TRBV30 and TRBJ1-5 for the parts outside the CDR3, the full variable domain is SQTIHQWPATLVQPVGSPLSLECTVEGTSNPNLYWYRQAAGRGLQLLFYSVGIGQISSEVPQNLSASRPQDRQFILSSKKLLLSDSGFYLCAWSREGASNQPQDFGDGTRLSIL.

As for this clonotype: This may stem from a read error, because a much larger clone lies one nucleotide away. The chain carries TRBV29-1 and TRBJ2-1; 7 nucleotides match TRBD2. Looked up from germline, CDR1 is SQVTM and CDR2 is ANQGSEA. Losses at the gene ends were 6 bases for V and 10 bases for J; bases not matched to a gene: 21. The CDR3 length is 16 residues. The CDR3 region has the DNA TGCAGCGTCTGGTTTATCGGACTAGTCGAGCGTGGCGAGCAGTTCTTC. Residues: CSVWFIGLVERGEQFF.

The chain uses TRBV5-1 and TRBJ1-3; TRBD1 matches 11 bases. V shed 4 bases and J 9 bases; nucleotides not matched to a gene: 6. CDR1 is SGHRS, CDR2 YFSETQ, per germline. This CDR3 has 14 residues. The CDR3 here is CASSDGTGGTTIYF. In DNA, the CDR3 is TGCGCCAGCAGCGACGGGACAGGGGGGACCACCATATATTTT.

This clonotype turned up a few times. This may be a read error, as it is one base from a much larger clone. The CDR3 DNA is TGTGCCAGCAGAACAGCGGGGGGCGAACAGTCCCAGCATTTT. It is translated as CASRTAGGEQSQHF. The chain uses TRBV12-3 or TRBV12-4 and TRBJ1-5; the D gene is possibly TRBD1 (6 bases). V was pared by 6 bases and J by 11 bases, with 20 bases between. This CDR3 comprises 14 residues.

The chain has TRBV30 and TRBJ2-2; tentative D call: TRBD2 (5 bases). CDR3 length: 14 amino acids. In germline, CDR1 is GTSNPN, CDR2 SVGIG (reference sequence). V was pared by 2 bases and J by 11 bases, with 18 bases between. CDR3 amino acids: CAWSLLPGVGELFF. CDR3 DNA: TGTGCCTGGAGTTTACTTCCCGGGGTAGGCGAGCTGTTTTTT.

Notes on this clonotype: With a much larger clone just one base away, this may be a read error. The chain couples TRBV6-5 to TRBJ2-3, with D tentatively TRBD1 (6 bases). CDR3 length: 15 amino acids. The V end lost 2 bases, the J end lost 2 bases, and 11 bases lay between the germline ends. Germline lookup yields CDR1 MNHEY and CDR2 SVGAGI. CDR3 sequence (DNA): TGTGCCAGCAGTTACAGGGGGTCCGACACAGATACGCAGTATTTT. Its protein product is CASSYRGSDTDTQYF.

As concerns this clonotype: A read error may produce the germline difference seen at one junction end. The chain carries TRBV28 and TRBJ1-5; 7 nucleotides line up with TRBD1. The CDR3 is 15 amino acids. CDR1 and CDR2 from the germline V gene are MDHEN and SYDVKM. The CDR3 bases are TGTGCCAGCAGGTTTTCAGGGGACAGCAATCAGCCCCAGCTTTTT. Protein sequence: CASRFSGDSNQPQLF.

Concerning this clonotype itself: This may be a read error, as it is one base from a much larger clone. The rearrangement uses TRBV6-5 and TRBJ2-7, with 9 bases matching TRBD1. The CDR3 consists of 15 residues. Germline V gives CDR1 MNHEY, CDR2 SVGAGI. The CDR3 here is CASSYSGTGPYEKYF. The CDR3 DNA follows: TGTGCCAGCAGTTACTCAGGGACAGGGCCCTACGAGAAGTACTTC.

This clonotype is medium-sized within its sample. V and J are TRBV11-3 and TRBJ2-2, with D uncertain. V lost 2 bases and J lost 4, with 8 bases in between. This CDR3 is built from 14 residues. Germline lookup yields CDR1 SGHNT and CDR2 YENEEA. The CDR3 protein is CASSLLGITGELFF. The DNA of the CDR3 is TGTGCCAGCAGCTTACTGGGAATCACCGGGGAGCTGTTTTTT.

This chain joins TRBV5-6 and TRBJ2-2, with TRBD2 as a possible D gene (6 bases). The V and J ends lost 9 bases and 6 bases respectively, with 21 bases between them. CDR1 is SGHDT, CDR2 YYEEEE, per germline. The CDR3 has 15 amino acids. Written as DNA, the CDR3 is TGTGCCATCAGGGTACTAACGGGAGAGCCCGGGGAGCTGTTTTTT. It specifies CAIRVLTGEPGELFF.

Regarding this clonotype: With a much larger clone just one base away, this may be a read error. This rearrangement joins TRBV12-3 or TRBV12-4 to TRBJ1-1, with D uncertain. V lost 5 bases to trimming and J lost 0 bases, with 10 bases between them. The CDR3 totals 14 residues. The CDR3 region is CASSPFSVNTEAFF. In DNA form, the CDR3 reads TGTGCCAGCAGTCCATTCAGTGTGAACACTGAAGCTTTCTTT.

Turning to this clonotype: One end of the junction fails to match germline, which may point to a read error. The chain is built from TRBV11-1 and TRBJ2-3, with 7 bases fitting TRBD2. From germline, CDR1 is SGHAT and CDR2 FQDESV (reference sequence). CDR3 length: 14 amino acids. The CDR3 nucleotides are TGTGCTAGCAGCTTAATGCAACGTGCGGGGGAGTCTCACTTT. It translates to CASSLMQRAGESHF.

This clonotype was detected a few times. The V call is TRBV7-8, the J call TRBJ1-4; 7 positions match TRBD1. The J segment lost 5 bases and the V segment lost 2 bases, leaving 5 bases of the junction unmatched. The CDR3 spans 15 residues. Germline V gene data show CDR1 as SGHVS and CDR2 as FQNEAQ. CDR3 in DNA: TGTGCCAGCAGCTTACGACAGGGACTCAATGAAAAACTGTTTTTT. Amino acids: CASSLRQGLNEKLFF.

This clonotype appeared once. This may be a read error, as it is one base from a much larger clone. This chain links TRBV28 with TRBJ2-1; TRBD2 agrees at 8 bases. Germline CDR1 reads MDHEN; CDR2 reads SYDVKM. The CDR3 runs to 18 residues. The CDR3 protein is CASSLSPGLGSSYDEQFF. The CDR3 DNA reads TGTGCCAGCAGTTTATCCCCGGGACTAGGAAGCTCCTACGATGAGCAGTTCTTC.

Concerning this clonotype itself: Relative to the germline gene, one junction end is altered; a read error may explain this. This chain links TRBV4-1 with TRBJ2-3; 11 bases map to TRBD2. This CDR3 has 19 residues. The germline V gene encodes CDR1 MGHRA and CDR2 YSYEKL. In DNA, the CDR3 is TGCGCCATCAGCCAAGATCCGGGACTAGCGGTAAGAAGCGCAGATACGCAGTATTTT. Amino acids: CAISQDPGLAVRSADTQYF.

This clonotype was seen a few times. The chain couples TRBV7-9 to TRBJ2-5, with TRBD1 as a possible D gene (6 bases). Germline-derived CDR1 and CDR2 are SEHNR and FQNEAQ (reference sequence). The CDR3 has 18 amino acids. V was shortened by 1 base and J by 0 bases, with 18 bases between the two germline ends. The CDR3 loop is CASSLGWFARQDQETQYF. In DNA form, the CDR3 reads TGTGCCAGCAGCTTAGGGTGGTTTGCCAGACAGGACCAAGAGACCCAGTACTTC.

This clonotype was counted a single time. Because the CDR3 is missing its conserved closing phenylalanine or tryptophan, this is likely a read error. The chain carries TRBV6-1 and TRBJ2-5; D is uncertain. The germline V gene has CDR1 MNHNS and CDR2 SASEGT. Between the trimmed V and J ends, which lost 8 bases and 7 bases, there was a span of 17 bases. This CDR3 has 13 residues. CDR3 nucleotide sequence: TGTGCCAGCCTGAACGTGGGGTCCGGGACCCAGTACTCC. This gives the protein CASLNVGSGTQYS.

In regard to this clonotype: An end of the junction does not agree with germline; a read error may underlie this. The V and J genes are TRBV2 and TRBJ2-7; 8 bases match TRBD2. Germline assignment: CDR1 SNHLY and CDR2 FYNNEI. The length of the CDR3 is 15 residues. This CDR3 is CAGSEAGLESSEQHF. The CDR3 nucleotides are TGTGCCGGCAGTGAGGCGGGACTAGAATCGAGCGAGCAGCACTTC.

In the case of this clonotype: Sequence at one end of the junction differs from germline and may be a read error. The chain uses TRBV4-2 and TRBJ1-1; D is possibly TRBD1 (6 bases). CDR1 LGHNA and CDR2 YNFKEQ come from the germline V gene. The CDR3 has 15 residues. Written as DNA, the CDR3 is TGTGCCAGCAGCCAGGCCGGACAGTTGAACACTGAAGTTTTCTTT. It codes for CASSQAGQLNTEVFF.

This clonotype appeared once. Compared with germline, one end of the junction differs, possibly owing to a read error. This chain uses TRBV5-5 with TRBJ2-1, with 8 bases lining up with TRBD2. The V gene's germline CDR1 is SGHKS and CDR2 YYEKEE (reference sequence). The CDR3 contains 16 residues. The CDR3 nucleotides are TGTGTCAGCAGCTTGGAGCGGGAGCACTCCTACAATGAGCAGTTCTTC. Protein: CVSSLEREHSYNEQFF.

Turning to this clonotype: A junction end diverges from the germline sequence, so it may reflect a read error. The chain links TRBV28 to TRBJ2-3; TRBD2 matches at 10 bases. Germline V CDR1 and CDR2: MDHEN, SYDVKM. CDR3 length: 16 residues. The CDR3 nucleotides read TGTGCCACCTCTTCTAGGACTAGCGGATTCACAGATAGGCAGTATTTT. This gives the protein CATSSRTSGFTDRQYF.

The rearrangement uses TRBV5-1 and TRBJ2-2; D call uncertain. This CDR3 is 16 amino acids long. Deletions cut 9 bases from V and 0 bases from J, with 18 bases between. Germline CDR1 SGHRS, CDR2 YFSETQ. The CDR3 is CANSPQVTANTGELFF. The CDR3 nucleotides read TGCGCCAACAGTCCTCAAGTCACTGCGAACACCGGGGAGCTGTTTTTT.

A word on this clonotype: A read error may be the cause here, since a much bigger clone is one base away. V gene TRBV5-6 combines with J gene TRBJ2-7, with D tentatively TRBD1 (6 bases). Germline V gene lookup returns CDR1 SGHDT and CDR2 YYEEEE. The CDR3 spans 13 residues. The CDR3 protein is CAISLGQQYEQYF. The CDR3 coding sequence is TGTGCCATCAGCTTGGGACAACAATACGAGCAGTACTTC. Complete variable domain (other parts from reference TRBV5-6 and TRBJ2-7): DAGVTQSPTHLIKTRGQQVTLRCSPKSGHDTVSWYQQALGQGPQFIFQYYEEEERQRGNFPDRFSGHQFPNYSSELNVNALLLGDSALYLCAISLGQQYEQYFGPGTRLTVT.

This clonotype was found many times. V gene TRBV29-1 combines with J gene TRBJ1-1, with 7 bases that match TRBD1. The CDR3 is 14 residues long. V lost 6 bases to trimming and J lost 4 bases; unmatched junction nucleotides: 11. CDR1 is SQVTM, CDR2 ANQGSEA, per germline. The CDR3 DNA reads TGCAGCGTCCTAGGGGGCTCTGGGAGCACTGAAGCTTTCTTT. As protein: CSVLGGSGSTEAFF.

This chain links TRBV7-9 with TRBJ2-5, with D maybe TRBD1 (6 bases). This CDR3 contains 13 residues. V was clipped by 0 bases and J by 10 bases, with 12 bases between them. Germline loops: CDR1 SEHNR, CDR2 FQNEAQ (reference sequence). The CDR3 here is CASSLAGQVNQYF. The CDR3, as DNA: TGTGCCAGCAGCTTAGCGGGACAAGTTAACCAGTACTTC.

Comment on this clonotype: One junction end disagrees with the germline gene, perhaps due to a read error. J is TRBJ1-6 and V is TRBV11-2; TRBD1 might be the D (6 bases). This CDR3 is 15 amino acids long. Germline V lookup: CDR1 SGHAT, CDR2 FQNNGV. In DNA form, the CDR3 reads TGTACCAGCAGCTTAGACCCGGGGGCTAATTCACCCATCCACTTT. It encodes CTSSLDPGANSPIHF.

V usage is TRBV28 and J usage is TRBJ2-7; 8 positions match TRBD2. V shed 6 bases and J 6 bases; nucleotides not matched to a gene: 13. CDR1 and CDR2 (germline): MDHEN, SYDVKM. The CDR3 length is 15 residues. CDR3 protein: CASRPGGGPFGEQYF. The CDR3 nucleotides read TGTGCCAGCAGACCCGGGGGGGGACCGTTCGGCGAGCAGTACTTC.

This chain connects TRBV5-1 to TRBJ2-7; 7 nucleotides line up with TRBD2. The germline V gene has CDR1 SGHRS and CDR2 YFSETQ. The V gene end was trimmed by 4 bases and the J gene end by 2 bases; junction bases not matched to a gene: 6. The CDR3 extends over 14 amino acids. DNA of the CDR3: TGCGCCAGCAGCATACAGCGGGGTCCCTACGAGCAGTACTTC. Protein product: CASSIQRGPYEQYF.

The sample holds many counts of this clonotype. The rearrangement uses TRBV6-2 or TRBV6-3 and TRBJ2-7; the match to TRBD2 covers 11 bases. V shed 2 bases and J 2 bases; nucleotides not matched to a gene: 14. This CDR3 region has 19 residues. Germline V gene data show CDR1 as MNHEY and CDR2 as SVGEGT. CDR3 bases: TGTGCCAGCAGTTACCTCGCTAGCGGGAGGCCGCATTTTGCCTACGAGCAGTACTTC. It encodes CASSYLASGRPHFAYEQYF.

With regard to this clonotype: The conserved phenylalanine or tryptophan normally closing the CDR3 is absent here, so this likely arose from a read error. The DNA is left out, because the CDR3 cannot be placed on it with certainty; the CDR3 is given as TCRdb lists it. The chain joins TRBV6-1 to TRBJ2-1; the tabulated D call, TRBD1, remains unverified against the DNA. The length of the CDR3 is 16 amino acids, counting both ends. Germline lookup yields CDR1 MNHNS and CDR2 SASEGT. CDR3 protein: CASKIFGAGQNNEQFL.

Notes on this clonotype: The junction departs from germline at one end; a sequencing error may be responsible. The chain has TRBV28 and TRBJ1-3; TRBD1 matches at 9 bases. The CDR3 loop spans 15 amino acids. In germline, CDR1 is MDHEN, CDR2 SYDVKM. In DNA form, the CDR3 reads TGTGCCAGCAGTTCGGGACAGGGAAGCGGAAACAACATATATTTT. This sequence encodes CASSSGQGSGNNIYF.